Following are 2 T cell receptor beta chains from one sample sequenced in a study of CD8+ T cells in alopecia areata. cDNA reverse transcribed from extracted RNA served as the sequencing template. Clones were sequenced by immunoSEQ multiplex PCR, and TCRdb holds only the in-frame ones, with some missing. The repertoire holds approximately 150,000 clones, with around 55% as singletons. Sequenced: CD4+ T cells sorted from blood. These receptors all stem from a human donor in good health.

The V and J genes are TRBV5-1 and TRBJ2-7; 11 bases fit TRBD1. Germline values: CDR1 SGHRS, CDR2 YFSETQ. This CDR3 comprises 15 residues. V lost 4 bases to trimming and J lost 3 bases; unmatched junction nucleotides: 6. The CDR3 spells CASSPRTGGGYEQYF. CDR3 nucleotides: TGCGCCAGCAGCCCGCGGACAGGGGGCGGCTACGAGCAGTACTTC.

This clone was counted between two and nine times. The chain recombines TRBV5-1 with TRBJ2-3; maybe TRBD2 (6 bases). Germline CDR1 SGHRS, CDR2 YFSETQ. This CDR3 comprises 18 residues. V lost 0 bases, J lost 4 bases, and 21 bases lay in between. The CDR3 protein is CASSLAGTSSRMSDTQYF. The DNA for the CDR3 is TGCGCCAGCAGCTTGGCCGGGACTTCCTCTAGGATGTCAGATACGCAGTATTTT.